This T cell receptor (beta chain) was profiled in a study of blood T cell repertoires in COVID-19. Study details: The United States, Italy and Spain supplied acute and convalescent COVID-19 samples.

TCRdb keeps only in-frame clones here, not all; method: immunoSEQ multiplex PCR. The data show roughly 80,000 clones, under 90% seen once. V trimming: 4 bases; J trimming: 0 bases; junction bases outside the gene matches: 8. CDR1 is LGHDT, CDR2 YNNKEL, per germline (reference sequence). This CDR3 has 17 amino acids. Sequencing was performed on peripheral blood. The V gene is TRBV3-1 (or the pseudogene TRBV3-2), the J gene TRBJ2-1; 8 nucleotides align to TRBD2. This TCR came from a man older than 75 with acute or convalescent COVID-19. The CDR3 coding sequence is TGTGCCAGCAGCCGAATAACTAGCGGATCCTCCTACAATGAGCAGTTCTTC. This sequence encodes CASSRITSGSSYNEQFF.